A single sample is the source of the 20 T cell receptor beta chains below, sequenced in a study of low-dose radiotherapy and immunotherapy resistance in tumors. With TRAV- and TRBV-specific primers, first-strand cDNA was made, covering the alpha and beta chains. With a constant-region primer and a V-primer adapter, TCRs were subjected to approximately 21 PCR cycles of amplification. Each CDR3 protein is one row after TCRdb ran MiXCR on the reads. The sample lists 30,000 or so distinct CDR3 sequences; roughly 49% were seen once. The sample's time point: after trial treatment. Noted treatment: LDRT plus nivolumab, ipilimumab, low-dose cyclophosphamide and aspirin (RACIN trial). Sequencing was performed on PBMCs, taken after low-dose radiotherapy plus immunotherapy. Receptors were obtained from a male donor with gallbladder cancer.

By share of the sample, this clonotype is medium-sized. The V and J genes are TRBV27 and TRBJ2-2; 9 bases fit TRBD2. CDR3 length equals 14 residues. V gave up 6 bases and J gave up 4 bases; unmatched junction bases: 3. The germline V gene encodes CDR1 MNHEY and CDR2 SMNVEV (reference sequence). CDR3 residues: CASRSGRSTGELFF. The CDR3 bases are TGTGCCAGCAGGAGCGGGAGGAGCACCGGGGAGCTGTTTTTT.

With respect to this clonotype: A far larger clone differs by one base, so this is likely a read error. The chain recombines TRBV2 with TRBJ2-7; tentatively, D is TRBD2 (5 bases). V lost 2 bases and J lost 7, with 18 bases in between. The CDR3 sequence is 15 residues long. Germline-derived CDR1 and CDR2 are SNHLY and FYNNEI. The CDR3 reads CASSESGSSYNEQYF. The CDR3 DNA reads TGTGCCAGCAGTGAAAGCGGTAGCTCCTACAATGAGCAGTACTTC.

This clonotype showed up many times. This chain uses TRBV27 with TRBJ1-5; 8 bases fit TRBD1. There are 13 residues in the CDR3. Germline V gene sequence: CDR1 MNHEY, CDR2 SMNVEV (reference sequence). The ends lost 5 bases at V and 7 bases at J; junction bases unmatched: 4. In DNA, the CDR3 is TGTGCCAGCAGTGTCACAGGGGGACAGCCCCAGCATTTT. It encodes CASSVTGGQPQHF.

In its sample, this clonotype was seen many times. The rearrangement links TRBV29-1 to TRBJ1-1; TRBD1 agrees at 7 bases. Germline CDR1 reads SQVTM; CDR2 reads ANQGSEA. The CDR3 extends over 12 amino acids. The junction had 3 bases not matched to a gene; V was cut back by 7 bases and J by 1 base. The CDR3 reads CSARQGNTEAFF. CDR3 nucleotide sequence: TGCAGCGCACGACAGGGGAACACTGAAGCTTTCTTT.

This clonotype was detected a few times. This rearrangement joins TRBV5-1 to TRBJ2-7; D remains ambiguous. CDR1 is SGHRS and CDR2 is YFSETQ in the germline V gene. V lost 0 bases and J 0 bases, leaving 7 bases between the germline ends. The CDR3 has 14 amino acids. The CDR3 coding sequence is TGCGCCAGCAGCTTGGATAGAAGCTCCTACGAGCAGTACTTC. This sequence encodes CASSLDRSSYEQYF.

V usage is TRBV20-1 and J usage is TRBJ2-3; D ambiguous. The V end was cut by 3 bases, the J end by 0 bases, with 4 bases between. Germline V CDR1 and CDR2: DFQATT, SNEGSKA (reference sequence). This CDR3 spans 12 amino acids. The DNA of the CDR3 is TGCAGTGCTAGCGGGAGCACAGATACGCAGTATTTT. This sequence encodes CSASGSTDTQYF.

This clonotype has at least ten counts. V usage is TRBV25-1 and J usage is TRBJ2-1, with TRBD2 as a possible D gene (5 bases). V was cut by 5 bases and J by 6 bases, with 14 bases left in between. Germline CDR1 is MGHDK and CDR2 is SYGVNS. This CDR3 has 14 residues. The CDR3 region has the DNA TGTGCCAGCAGTAAGGTCGTTCGGGGCAATGAGCAGTTCTTC. Its translation: CASSKVVRGNEQFF.

The chain joins TRBV2 to TRBJ2-5; 9 bases line up with TRBD1. The trim removed 6 bases at V and 3 bases at J, leaving 5 bases unmatched. The CDR3 spans 14 residues. The germline V gene encodes CDR1 SNHLY and CDR2 FYNNEI. The CDR3 loop reads CASRVDRGEETQYF. The CDR3 nucleotides are TGTGCCAGCAGGGTGGACAGGGGCGAAGAGACCCAGTACTTC. Combining the CDR3 with reference TRBV2 and TRBJ2-5 gives the whole variable domain EPEVTQTPSHQVTQMGQEVILRCVPISNHLYFYWYRQILGQKVEFLVSFYNNEISEKSEIFDDQFSVERPDGSNFTLKIRSTKLEDSAMYFCASRVDRGEETQYFGPGTRLLVL.

The chain is built from TRBV12-3 or TRBV12-4 and TRBJ2-1, with a weak D call TRBD2 (7 bases). Between the trimmed V and J ends, which lost 2 bases and 8 bases, there was a span of 16 bases. The CDR3 spans 15 residues. The CDR3 DNA sequence: TGTGCCAGCAGTTTACTTTGGACTAGGGGGGATGAGCAGTTCTTC. Encoded protein: CASSLLWTRGDEQFF.

This clonotype qualifies as medium-sized. The chain couples TRBV18 to TRBJ2-5; D is unclear. The germline CDR1 and CDR2 sequences are KGHSH and LQKENI. The CDR3 covers 12 residues. The V and J ends lost 3 bases and 1 base respectively, with 3 bases between them. CDR3 loop: CASSPTQETQYF. In DNA form, the CDR3 reads TGTGCCAGCTCACCCACCCAAGAGACCCAGTACTTC.

The gene calls are TRBV28 and TRBJ2-7; 8 bases map to TRBD1. Germline CDR1 and CDR2: MDHEN and SYDVKM. The CDR3 is 13 amino acids. Losses at the gene ends were 6 bases for V and 5 bases for J; bases not matched to a gene: 6. CDR3 nucleotides: TGTGCCAGCAGCCTGGACAGGGTTCACGAGCAGTACTTC. Its translation: CASSLDRVHEQYF.

The rearrangement uses TRBV6-1 and TRBJ1-5; the D gene is possibly TRBD1 (5 bases). Between the trimmed V and J ends, which lost 7 bases and 1 base, there was a span of 20 bases. Germline CDR1 MNHNS, CDR2 SASEGT. CDR3 size: 17 residues. The CDR3 loop reads CASINRARGGSNQPQHF. CDR3 bases: TGTGCCAGCATCAATAGGGCCCGGGGCGGGAGCAATCAGCCCCAGCATTTT.

This clonotype counts as medium-sized (0.01 to 0.1%). V usage is TRBV28 and J usage is TRBJ2-4; 8 bases line up with TRBD2. Unmatched junction bases numbered 13, after V lost 6 bases and J lost 3 bases. In germline, CDR1 is MDHEN, CDR2 SYDVKM. CDR3 length equals 17 residues. CDR3 loop: CASSGSSGRWVKNIQYF. CDR3 coding DNA: TGTGCCAGCAGCGGATCGAGCGGGAGATGGGTCAAAAACATTCAGTACTTC. The whole variable domain, filled in from reference TRBV28 and TRBJ2-4, reads DVKVTQSSRYLVKRTGEKVFLECVQDMDHENMFWYRQDPGLGLRLIYFSYDVKMKEKGDIPEGYSVSREKKERFSLILESASTNQTSMYLCASSGSSGRWVKNIQYFGAGTRLSVL.

The genes are TRBV5-1 and TRBJ2-5, with D perhaps matching TRBD1 (6 bases). V was trimmed by 2 bases and J by 3 bases, leaving 11 bases between them. Germline V lookup: CDR1 SGHRS, CDR2 YFSETQ. The CDR3 runs 14 residues. The CDR3 spells CASSLQSGEETQYF. In DNA form, the CDR3 reads TGCGCCAGCAGCTTACAATCAGGGGAAGAGACCCAGTACTTC.

There are many counts of this clonotype. The J gene is TRBJ1-1, the V gene TRBV30; D unclear. Deletions cut 4 bases from V and 5 bases from J, with 17 bases between. The CDR3 contains 14 residues. Germline CDR1 and CDR2: GTSNPN and SVGIG (reference sequence). CDR3 in amino acids: CAWTLRAVGTEAFF. As DNA, the CDR3 is TGTGCCTGGACCCTGAGGGCGGTGGGAACTGAAGCTTTCTTT.

The chain combines TRBV4-1 with TRBJ2-1, with 8 bases fitting TRBD1. Germline V gives CDR1 MGHRA, CDR2 YSYEKL. V dropped 1 base and J dropped 8; count of bases not matched to a gene: 7. The CDR3 loop spans 15 amino acids. The CDR3 region is CASSQGTGWIYEQFF. The CDR3 nucleotides read TGCGCCAGCAGCCAAGGGACAGGGTGGATCTATGAGCAGTTCTTC.

A remark on this clonotype: With a far larger clone one base away, a read error is the likely cause. The chain is built from TRBV5-4 and TRBJ2-1; no clear D gene. The CDR3 totals 14 residues. CDR1 and CDR2 (germline): SGHNT, YYREEE (reference sequence). Between the trimmed V and J ends, which lost 0 bases and 10 bases, there was a span of 14 bases. The CDR3 is CASSLDPSSYEQFF. Here the CDR3 DNA reads TGTGCCAGCAGCTTGGATCCGAGCTCCTACGAGCAGTTCTTC.

The V gene is TRBV28, the J gene TRBJ1-2; no definite D call. The CDR3 loop spans 16 amino acids. V was shortened by 3 bases and J by 2 bases, with 16 bases between the two germline ends. The germline V gene has CDR1 MDHEN and CDR2 SYDVKM. The CDR3 spells CASSLETLRRNYGYTF. In nucleotides, the CDR3 is TGTGCCAGCAGTTTGGAGACCTTACGGCGCAACTATGGCTACACCTTC.

The chain carries TRBV12-3 or TRBV12-4 and TRBJ2-3; TRBD2 matches 8 bases. The CDR3 has 14 amino acids. After removal of 7 bases from V and 2 bases from J, the junction contained 5 bases not matched to a gene. The CDR3 sequence is CASKLAANTDTQYF. In DNA form, the CDR3 reads TGTGCCAGCAAACTAGCGGCGAACACAGATACGCAGTATTTT.

This clonotype was seen repeatedly, ten times or more. The chain recombines TRBV30 with TRBJ1-4; no clear D gene. Germline CDR1 reads GTSNPN; CDR2 reads SVGIG (reference sequence). The CDR3 runs to 11 residues. Deletions cut 5 bases from V and 8 bases from J, with 9 bases between. The CDR3 here is CAWQRSEKLFF. CDR3 DNA: TGTGCCTGGCAACGATCGGAAAAACTGTTTTTT.